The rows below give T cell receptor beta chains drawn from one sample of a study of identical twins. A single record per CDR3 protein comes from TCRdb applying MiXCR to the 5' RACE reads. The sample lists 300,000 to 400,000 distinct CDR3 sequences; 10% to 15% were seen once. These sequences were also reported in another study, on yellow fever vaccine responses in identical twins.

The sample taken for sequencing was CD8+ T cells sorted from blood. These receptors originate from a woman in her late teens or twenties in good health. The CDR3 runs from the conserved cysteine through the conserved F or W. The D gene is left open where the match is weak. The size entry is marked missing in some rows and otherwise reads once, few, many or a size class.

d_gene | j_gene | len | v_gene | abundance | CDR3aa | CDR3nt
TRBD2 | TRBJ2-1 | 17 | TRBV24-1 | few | CATSDPPLAGGQPEQFF | TGTGCCACCAGTGACCCCCCCCTAGCGGGCGGGCAACCTGAGCAGTTCTTC
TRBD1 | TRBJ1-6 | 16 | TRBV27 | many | CASSFGQGFYNSPLHF | TGTGCCAGCAGTTTTGGACAGGGGTTTTATAATTCACCCCTCCACTTT
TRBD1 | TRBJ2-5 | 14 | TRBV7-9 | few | CASSSDREQETQYF | TGTGCCAGCAGCTCGGACAGGGAACAAGAGACCCAGTACTTC
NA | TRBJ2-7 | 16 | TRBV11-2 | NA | CASSLFSWAWWYEQYF | TGTGCCAGCAGCTTATTCTCCTGGGCGTGGTGGTACGAGCAGTACTTC
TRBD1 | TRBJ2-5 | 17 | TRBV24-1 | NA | CATSDRGTGGAGETQYF | TGTGCCACCAGTGACCGAGGGACAGGGGGCGCGGGGGAGACCCAGTACTTC
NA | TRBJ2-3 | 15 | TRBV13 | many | CASSSPTDHTDTQYF | TGTGCCAGCAGCTCACCGACAGACCACACAGATACGCAGTATTTT
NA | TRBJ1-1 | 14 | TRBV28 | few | CASTMGGSNTEAFF | TGTGCCAGCACCATGGGGGGCTCGAACACTGAAGCTTTCTTT
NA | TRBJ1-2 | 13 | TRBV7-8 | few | CASSLREAYGYTF | TGTGCCAGCAGCTTACGGGAGGCCTATGGCTACACCTTC
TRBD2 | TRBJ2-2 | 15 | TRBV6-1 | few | CASMGLAGADGELFF | TGTGCCAGCATGGGCCTAGCGGGAGCAGACGGGGAGCTGTTTTTT
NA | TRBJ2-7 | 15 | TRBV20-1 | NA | CSARDDQGTPYEQYF | TGCAGTGCTAGAGATGACCAGGGGACGCCCTACGAGCAGTACTTC
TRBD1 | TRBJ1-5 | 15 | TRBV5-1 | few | CASSDGTASNQPQHF | TGCGCCAGCAGCGACGGGACAGCAAGCAATCAGCCCCAGCATTTT
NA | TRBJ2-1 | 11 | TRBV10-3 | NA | CAIRAGNEQFF | TGTGCCATCAGAGCAGGAAATGAGCAGTTCTTC
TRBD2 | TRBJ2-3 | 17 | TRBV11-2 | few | CASSLGGLAEGGDTQYF | TGTGCCAGCAGCTTAGGAGGACTAGCGGAGGGTGGAGATACGCAGTATTTT
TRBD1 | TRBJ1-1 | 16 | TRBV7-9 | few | CASSHGQGATGGEAFF | TGTGCCAGCAGCCACGGACAGGGGGCCACTGGAGGTGAAGCTTTCTTT
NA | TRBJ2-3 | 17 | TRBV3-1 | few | CASSQFTGGSGTDTQYF | TGTGCCAGCAGCCAATTTACCGGCGGCTCTGGCACAGATACGCAGTATTTT
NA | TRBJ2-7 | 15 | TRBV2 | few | CASSEGHFSSYEQYF | TGTGCCAGCAGTGAAGGGCATTTCAGCTCCTACGAGCAGTACTTC
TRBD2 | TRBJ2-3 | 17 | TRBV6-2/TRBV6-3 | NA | CASSLTSSGRATDTQYF | TGTGCCAGCAGCTTGACGTCTAGCGGGAGGGCTACAGATACGCAGTATTTT
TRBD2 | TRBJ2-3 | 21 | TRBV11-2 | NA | CASSTPTRPGLAGAPADTQYF | TGTGCCAGCAGCACCCCGACAAGACCGGGACTAGCGGGAGCGCCCGCAGATACGCAGTATTTT
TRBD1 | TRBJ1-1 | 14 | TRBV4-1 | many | CASSHLGQATEAFF | TGCGCCAGCAGCCATCTTGGACAGGCCACTGAAGCTTTCTTT
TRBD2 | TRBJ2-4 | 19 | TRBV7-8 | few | CASSPGLAGGGLAKNIQYF | TGTGCCAGCAGCCCCGGCCTAGCGGGGGGTGGTCTTGCCAAAAACATTCAGTACTTC
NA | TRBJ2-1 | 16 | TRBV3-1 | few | CASSHVVDSDYNEQFF | TGTGCCAGCAGCCACGTCGTGGACAGTGACTACAATGAGCAGTTCTTC
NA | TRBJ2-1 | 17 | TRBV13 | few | CASSLRTGSSSYNEQFF | TGTGCCAGCAGCTTACGCACAGGGTCAAGCTCCTACAATGAGCAGTTCTTC
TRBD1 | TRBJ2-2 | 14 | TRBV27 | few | CASSDGTGIGELFF | TGTGCCAGCAGTGACGGGACAGGGATCGGGGAGCTGTTTTTT
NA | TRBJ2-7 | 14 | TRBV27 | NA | CASSLWGRPYEQYF | TGTGCCAGCAGTTTATGGGGCAGGCCCTACGAGCAGTACTTC
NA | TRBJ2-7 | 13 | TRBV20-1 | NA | CSASTTEAYEQYF | TGCAGTGCAAGTACGACAGAAGCCTACGAGCAGTACTTC
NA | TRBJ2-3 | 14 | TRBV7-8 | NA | CASSGVPESDTQYF | TGTGCCAGCAGCGGGGTACCCGAATCCGATACGCAGTATTTT
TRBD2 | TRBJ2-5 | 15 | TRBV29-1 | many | CSVERLAGKKETQYF | TGCAGCGTTGAGAGATTAGCGGGGAAGAAAGAGACCCAGTACTTC
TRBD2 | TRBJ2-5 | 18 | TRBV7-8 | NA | CASSPQDPLRDYSGTQYF | TGTGCCAGCAGCCCACAAGACCCTCTCCGGGACTACTCCGGGACCCAGTACTTC
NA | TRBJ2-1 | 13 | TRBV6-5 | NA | CASSYMGAGEQFF | TGTGCCAGCAGTTACATGGGAGCAGGTGAGCAGTTCTTC
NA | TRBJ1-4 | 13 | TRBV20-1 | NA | CSARVKTDEKLFF | TGCAGTGCTAGAGTTAAGACAGATGAAAAACTGTTTTTT
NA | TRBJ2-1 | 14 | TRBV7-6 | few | CASSNPSGGDEQFF | TGTGCCAGCAGCAACCCCTCTGGGGGTGATGAGCAGTTCTTC
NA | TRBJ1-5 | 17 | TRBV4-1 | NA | CASSHPIDLGGNQPQHF | TGCGCCAGCAGCCATCCAATCGATCTTGGGGGCAATCAGCCCCAGCATTTT
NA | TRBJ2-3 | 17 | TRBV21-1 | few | CASSKGVFGRETDTQYF | TGTGCCAGCAGCAAAGGGGTTTTCGGGCGGGAGACAGATACGCAGTATTTT
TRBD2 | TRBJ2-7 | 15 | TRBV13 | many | CASSFPSGKGNEQYF | TGTGCCAGCAGCTTCCCTAGCGGGAAAGGTAACGAGCAGTACTTC
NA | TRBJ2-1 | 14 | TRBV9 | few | CASSVRRAGNEQFF | TGTGCCAGCAGCGTACGCAGGGCTGGCAATGAGCAGTTCTTC
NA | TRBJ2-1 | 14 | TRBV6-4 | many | CASSDGLTSNEQFF | TGTGCCAGCAGTGACGGCCTAACAAGCAATGAGCAGTTCTTC
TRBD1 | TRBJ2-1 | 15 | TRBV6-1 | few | CASESGTGGINEQFF | TGTGCCAGCGAGTCCGGGACAGGGGGCATCAATGAGCAGTTCTTC
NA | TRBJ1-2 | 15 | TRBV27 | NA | CASSTTGSGGYGYTF | TGTGCCAGCAGTACTACAGGGTCTGGGGGGTATGGCTACACCTTC
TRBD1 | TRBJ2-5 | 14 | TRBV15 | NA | CATSSGQVQETQYF | TGTGCCACCAGCAGTGGACAGGTTCAAGAGACCCAGTACTTC
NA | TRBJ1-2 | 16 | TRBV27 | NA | CASSLVAGDSYYGYTF | TGTGCCAGCAGTTTGGTGGCAGGGGATTCCTACTATGGCTACACCTTC
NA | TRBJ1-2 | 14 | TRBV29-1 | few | CSVESGTLRDGYTF | TGCAGCGTTGAAAGCGGGACACTCAGGGATGGCTACACCTTC